These T cell receptor beta chains were read from a single sample in a study of shared clonotypes between healthy human individuals. Method: immunoSEQ multiplex PCR; TCRdb's copy keeps in-frame clones and lacks some. Seen here are about 490,000 clones, 79% observed once, and the top ten hold roughly 12%. Input material: PBMCs. The receptors shown here come from a woman in her thirties or forties in good health. Some clones in this sample may be carry-over from other donors' samples. Both conserved end residues are part of each CDR3. A D gene is named only where the DNA matches it firmly. Some rows mark clone size as missing; the rest say once, few, many or name a class of expanded clone.

clone size: .; D gene: TRBD2; J gene: TRBJ2-5; V gene: TRBV2; CDR3 protein: CASTLTSGRAETQYF; CDR3 DNA: TGTGCCAGCACCTTGACTAGCGGGAGGGCGGAGACCCAGTACTTC
clone size: .; D gene: TRBD2; J gene: TRBJ2-1; V gene: TRBV19; CDR3 protein: CASNSGSSYNEQFF; CDR3 DNA: TGTGCCAGTAACAGCGGGAGCTCCTACAATGAGCAGTTCTTC
clone size: .; D gene: .; J gene: TRBJ2-7; V gene: TRBV4-2; CDR3 protein: CASSQDRDSPSYEQYF; CDR3 DNA: TGTGCCAGCAGCCAAGACCGGGACTCTCCTTCCTACGAGCAGTACTTC
clone size: .; D gene: .; J gene: TRBJ1-2; V gene: TRBV5-4; CDR3 protein: CASSLSGSYGYTF; CDR3 DNA: TGTGCCAGCAGCTTGTCGGGATCCTATGGCTACACCTTC
clone size: .; D gene: TRBD1; J gene: TRBJ1-1; V gene: TRBV2; CDR3 protein: CASSEPRTGTSEAFF; CDR3 DNA: TGTGCCAGCAGTGAACCCCGGACAGGGACATCTGAAGCTTTCTTT
clone size: many; D gene: .; J gene: TRBJ2-6; V gene: TRBV6-4; CDR3 protein: CASSEGSGANVLTF; CDR3 DNA: TGTGCCAGCAGTGAGGGCTCTGGGGCCAACGTCCTGACTTTC
clone size: .; D gene: .; J gene: TRBJ1-1; V gene: TRBV12-5; CDR3 protein: CASGLGYPQQAFF; CDR3 DNA: TGTGCTAGTGGTTTGGGTTACCCCCAGCAGGCTTTCTTT
clone size: .; D gene: TRBD1; J gene: TRBJ1-1; V gene: TRBV18; CDR3 protein: CASSPADREQTEAFF; CDR3 DNA: TGTGCCAGCTCACCAGCCGACAGGGAGCAAACTGAAGCTTTCTTT
clone size: .; D gene: .; J gene: TRBJ2-5; V gene: TRBV21-1; CDR3 protein: CASSRITSGRDQETQYF; CDR3 DNA: TGTGCCAGCAGCAGGATAACTAGCGGGAGGGACCAAGAGACCCAGTACTTC
clone size: .; D gene: TRBD1; J gene: TRBJ2-1; V gene: TRBV5-1; CDR3 protein: CASSLTGQGALNEQFF; CDR3 DNA: TGCGCCAGCAGCTTGACCGGGCAGGGGGCTCTGAATGAGCAGTTCTTC
clone size: .; D gene: .; J gene: TRBJ2-3; V gene: TRBV10-3; CDR3 protein: CAISMLGSDTQYF; CDR3 DNA: TGTGCCATCAGTATGCTGGGATCAGATACGCAGTATTTT
clone size: .; D gene: .; J gene: TRBJ1-3; V gene: TRBV9; CDR3 protein: CASSGGLSGNTIYF; CDR3 DNA: TGTGCCAGCAGCGGAGGGTTATCTGGAAACACCATATATTTT
clone size: few; D gene: .; J gene: TRBJ2-7; V gene: TRBV27; CDR3 protein: CASGKEGYWNEQYF; CDR3 DNA: TGTGCCAGCGGCAAGGAGGGCTACTGGAACGAGCAGTACTTC
clone size: .; D gene: .; J gene: TRBJ1-5; V gene: TRBV19; CDR3 protein: CASSPRDGNQPQHF; CDR3 DNA: TGTGCCAGTAGTCCCCGGGACGGGAATCAGCCCCAGCATTTT
clone size: once; D gene: TRBD2; J gene: TRBJ2-7; V gene: TRBV30; CDR3 protein: CAWSVLRTSGSLNEQYF; CDR3 DNA: TGTGCCTGGAGTGTACTCCGCACTAGCGGGAGTTTAAACGAGCAGTACTTC
clone size: .; D gene: TRBD1; J gene: TRBJ1-2; V gene: TRBV28; CDR3 protein: CASSYRGSNYGYTF; CDR3 DNA: TGTGCCAGCAGTTACAGGGGGTCTAACTATGGCTACACCTTC
clone size: .; D gene: .; J gene: TRBJ1-4; V gene: TRBV28; CDR3 protein: CASSFLANEKLFF; CDR3 DNA: TGTGCCAGCAGTTTTTTGGCTAATGAAAAACTGTTTTTT
clone size: .; D gene: .; J gene: TRBJ1-4; V gene: TRBV21-1; CDR3 protein: CASSLRTGEFF; CDR3 DNA: TGTGCCAGCAGCTTACGGACAGGGGAGTTTTTT
clone size: .; D gene: TRBD1; J gene: TRBJ2-5; V gene: TRBV5-1; CDR3 protein: CASDRMGQGVSGTQYF; CDR3 DNA: TGCGCCAGCGATCGAATGGGACAGGGAGTTTCGGGGACCCAGTACTTC
clone size: .; D gene: .; J gene: TRBJ2-5; V gene: TRBV27; CDR3 protein: CASSRRYEIQETQYF; CDR3 DNA: TGTGCCAGCAGCCGAAGATACGAAATCCAAGAGACCCAGTACTTC
clone size: .; D gene: .; J gene: TRBJ2-2; V gene: TRBV7-9; CDR3 protein: CASSLGSGTLNTGELFF; CDR3 DNA: TGTGCCAGCAGCTTAGGCTCCGGGACTTTAAACACCGGGGAGCTGTTTTTT
clone size: .; D gene: .; J gene: TRBJ2-7; V gene: TRBV6-6; CDR3 protein: CASSYRGDEQYF; CDR3 DNA: TGTGCCAGCAGTTATAGGGGAGACGAGCAGTACTTC
clone size: once; D gene: .; J gene: TRBJ1-2; V gene: TRBV7-2; CDR3 protein: CASSGDGANYGYTF; CDR3 DNA: TGTGCCAGCAGCGGAGACGGAGCTAACTATGGCTACACCTTC
clone size: .; D gene: .; J gene: TRBJ1-1; V gene: TRBV28; CDR3 protein: CASSLGYPNTEAFF; CDR3 DNA: TGTGCCAGCAGTTTGGGCTATCCGAACACTGAAGCTTTCTTT
clone size: .; D gene: .; J gene: TRBJ2-7; V gene: TRBV7-9; CDR3 protein: CASSLRRDEQYF; CDR3 DNA: TGTGCCAGCAGCTTACGCAGGGACGAGCAGTACTTC